Below, one T cell receptor (beta chain) is given with its context. Its cognate antigen is unknown. Second-dose groups at about 4 or about 12 weeks were pooled. The data belong to a study of T cell responses to AZD1222 COVID-19 vaccine. Some clones are missing from TCRdb's copy, which holds only in-frame ones; the method was immunoSEQ multiplex PCR. The sample includes some 280,000 clones, about 94% of them seen just once. General study points: Spike-specific TCR depth and breadth grew after two AZD1222 doses.

V lost 5 bases and J lost 3; bases outside the gene matches: 4. Germline V gene sequence: CDR1 SQVTM, CDR2 ANQGSEA. This CDR3 region has 13 residues. This specimen consisted of peripheral blood, obtained 28 days after the second AZD1222 dose. This receptor was identified in an adult who received the AZD1222 COVID-19 vaccine. The chain is built from TRBV29-1 and TRBJ2-5, with 9 bases that match TRBD1. CDR3 region: CSVPGTGKETQYF. The CDR3 DNA reads TGCAGCGTTCCCGGGACAGGGAAAGAGACCCAGTACTTC.